Below are 17 T cell receptor beta chains sequenced from a single sample in a study of blood T cell repertoires in COVID-19. Data came from immunoSEQ multiplex PCR; TCRdb stores just in-frame clones and leaves some out. The data show about 230,000 clones, roughly 84% seen once. Sequenced: peripheral blood. Source of these receptors: a middle-aged man with acute or convalescent COVID-19.

CDR3 protein: CASSVSGTSPTNEQFF. The CDR3 DNA reads TGTGCCAGCAGCGTCTCCGGGACTTCCCCCACCAATGAGCAGTTCTTC. The rearrangement uses TRBV9 and TRBJ2-1; maybe TRBD2 (6 bases). The CDR3 has 16 amino acids. Trimming shortened V by 2 bases and J by 6 bases, and 18 bases separated the two germline ends. In germline, CDR1 is SGDLS, CDR2 YYNGEE.

This chain joins TRBV4-2 and TRBJ2-4; no reliable D call. With 0 bases removed from V and 0 bases from J, the gap between germline ends came to 15 bases. From germline, CDR1 is LGHNA and CDR2 YNFKEQ. The CDR3 extends over 18 amino acids. CDR3 sequence: CASSQDFFFAEAKNIQYF. CDR3 bases: TGTGCCAGCAGCCAAGATTTTTTTTTCGCAGAAGCCAAAAACATTCAGTACTTC.

Here the CDR3 DNA reads TGTGCCAGCAGCTCAGGGCAAGGTGGATACACTGAAGCTTTCTTT. This encodes CASSSGQGGYTEAFF. This chain connects TRBV5-6 to TRBJ1-1, with D possibly matching TRBD1 (5 bases). This CDR3 has 15 residues. Germline CDR1 SGHDT, CDR2 YYEEEE. The germline V and J ends were trimmed by 3 bases and 3 bases, with 15 bases remaining between them.

This clone has just a few counts. The V and J genes are TRBV9 and TRBJ2-1; 9 bases line up with TRBD2. The CDR3 covers 16 residues. The V segment lost 0 bases and the J segment 9 bases; nucleotides outside the gene matches: 10. CDR1 SGDLS and CDR2 YYNGEE come from the germline V gene. The CDR3 is CASSVVGAGGAAEQFF. The DNA of the CDR3 is TGTGCCAGCAGCGTAGTTGGAGCGGGAGGTGCAGCTGAGCAGTTCTTC. Full variable domain (remainder filled in from reference TRBV9 and TRBJ2-1): DSGVTQTPKHLITATGQRVTLRCSPRSGDLSVYWYQQSLDQGLQFLIQYYNGEERAKGNILERFSAQQFPDLHSELNLSSLELGDSALYFCASSVVGAGGAAEQFFGPGTRLTVL.

The chain has TRBV11-2 and TRBJ1-5, with D perhaps TRBD1 (5 bases). The germline CDR1 and CDR2 sequences are SGHAT and FQNNGV. The CDR3 loop spans 15 amino acids. Deletions cut 2 bases from V and 4 bases from J, with 12 bases between. CDR3 protein: CASSLYGGENQPQHF. CDR3 nucleotide sequence: TGTGCCAGCAGCTTATATGGGGGGGAAAATCAGCCCCAGCATTTT.

The chain is built from TRBV2 and TRBJ2-2, with 13 bases aligning to TRBD2. Germline V gene data show CDR1 as SNHLY and CDR2 as FYNNEI. The CDR3 sequence is 18 residues long. J lost 5 bases, V lost 5 bases, and 11 bases had no gene match. CDR3 nucleotide sequence: TGTGCCAGCAGTAAGGGACTAGCGGGACTGCCTTCTACCGGGGAGCTGTTTTTT. Translating gives CASSKGLAGLPSTGELFF.

The J gene is TRBJ1-1, the V gene TRBV29-1, with 9 bases matching TRBD1. This CDR3 has 14 residues. The germline V gene encodes CDR1 SQVTM and CDR2 ANQGSEA. J was trimmed by 1 base and V by 4 bases; bases with no gene match: 4. This CDR3 is CSVGEQGANTEAFF. DNA of the CDR3: TGCAGCGTTGGTGAACAGGGGGCGAACACTGAAGCTTTCTTT.

The chain uses TRBV30 and TRBJ2-7, with D hard to call. The germline V gene encodes CDR1 GTSNPN and CDR2 SVGIG (reference sequence). V lost 3 bases and J lost 0, with 12 bases in between. The length of the CDR3 is 14 residues. The CDR3 reads CAWRSTPYSYEQYF. CDR3 sequence (DNA): TGTGCCTGGAGGTCTACTCCATACTCCTACGAGCAGTACTTC.

The V gene is TRBV5-4, the J gene TRBJ2-7; 16 bases match TRBD2. Germline assignment: CDR1 SGHNT and CDR2 YYREEE (reference sequence). J lost 4 bases, V lost 4 bases, and 8 bases had no gene match. This CDR3 has 17 residues. The CDR3, as DNA: TGTGCCAGCAGCATGGGACTAGCGGGAGGGGGACGATACGAGCAGTACTTC. This encodes CASSMGLAGGGRYEQYF.

A single count supports this clone. The sample contains more than one DNA sequence encoding this CDR3. The V call is TRBV19, the J call TRBJ1-1; 8 bases fit TRBD1. The CDR3 totals 14 residues. The germline CDR1 and CDR2 sequences are LNHDA and SQIVND (reference sequence). The ends lost 5 bases at V and 1 base at J; junction bases unmatched: 3. The CDR3 sequence: CASSLDRGNTEAFF. In DNA form, the CDR3 reads TGTGCCAGTAGTCTCGACAGGGGGAACACTGAAGCTTTCTTT.

This clone was counted a single time. The chain joins TRBV5-5 to TRBJ2-7, with TRBD2 matching 10 bases. The length of the CDR3 is 15 residues. Germline V CDR1 and CDR2: SGHKS, YYEKEE (reference sequence). Trimming removed 4 bases from V and 7 bases from J; junction bases left unmatched: 11. The chain's CDR3 is CASSASSGRAWEQYF. The CDR3 DNA reads as TGTGCCAGCAGCGCTTCAAGCGGGAGGGCCTGGGAGCAGTACTTC.

The V and J genes are TRBV25-1 and TRBJ2-4; no clear D gene. This CDR3 region has 15 residues. Deletions cut 2 bases from V and 6 bases from J, with 14 bases between. Germline CDR1 reads MGHDK; CDR2 reads SYGVNS. The CDR3 loop is CASSETSGRVNIQYF. The CDR3 nucleotides read TGTGCCAGCAGTGAAACGAGTGGCCGGGTAAACATTCAGTACTTC. Filled out from reference TRBV25-1 and TRBJ2-4, the complete variable domain reads EADIYQTPRYLVIGTGKKITLECSQTMGHDKMYWYQQDPGMELHLIHYSYGVNSTEKGDLSSESTVSRIRTEHFPLTLESARPSHTSQYLCASSETSGRVNIQYFGAGTRLSVL.

The rearrangement joins TRBV9 to TRBJ2-5, with 8 nucleotides matching TRBD2. Unmatched junction bases numbered 9, after V lost 4 bases and J lost 7 bases. The CDR3 contains 14 residues. The germline V gene encodes CDR1 SGDLS and CDR2 YYNGEE. CDR3 DNA: TGTGCCAGCAGCCCCCGGGGAGCGGGAGTGACCCAGTACTTC. Translating gives CASSPRGAGVTQYF.

The rearrangement uses TRBV12-3 or TRBV12-4 and TRBJ2-7; D gene unclear. The V end was cut by 6 bases, the J end by 4 bases, with 13 bases between. The length of the CDR3 is 13 residues. CDR3 sequence (DNA): TGTGCCAGCAGCCCTCTGGTCGGTTACGAGCAGTACTTC. This translates into CASSPLVGYEQYF.

A word on this clone: The same CDR3 also results from other DNA sequences found in this sample. The chain carries TRBV18 and TRBJ2-5; D perhaps matches TRBD1 (6 bases). Germline V gene lookup returns CDR1 KGHSH and CDR2 LQKENI. V was shortened by 0 bases and J by 5 bases, with 10 bases between the two germline ends. This CDR3 comprises 14 residues. The CDR3 sequence is CASSPPGAQETQYF. The CDR3 DNA is TGTGCCAGCTCACCACCGGGGGCGCAGGAGACCCAGTACTTC.

The gene calls are TRBV27 and TRBJ1-6, with a possible D match to TRBD1 (6 bases). CDR1 and CDR2 from the germline V gene are MNHEY and SMNVEV (reference sequence). Trimming took 7 bases from V and 6 from J, leaving 13 bases between them. This CDR3 has 14 residues. The CDR3 sequence: CASKTGWGNSPLHF. CDR3 nucleotide sequence: TGTGCCAGCAAGACAGGCTGGGGTAATTCACCCCTCCACTTT.

This clone was seen a single time. The chain uses TRBV19 and TRBJ2-7, with 10 bases lining up with TRBD1. Per the germline V gene, CDR1 is LNHDA and CDR2 is SQIVND (reference sequence). This CDR3 contains 14 residues. After removal of 6 bases from V and 4 bases from J, the junction contained 6 bases not matched to a gene. The CDR3 DNA is TGTGCCAGTAGCCGGGACAGGGGTCGTTACGAGCAGTACTTC. Protein product: CASSRDRGRYEQYF. The full variable domain, rest sourced from reference TRBV19 and TRBJ2-7, is DGGITQSPKYLFRKEGQNVTLSCEQNLNHDAMYWYRQDPGQGLRLIYYSQIVNDFQKGDIAEGYSVSREKKESFPLTVTSAQKNPTAFYLCASSRDRGRYEQYFGPGTRLTVT.